Below, 19 T cell receptor beta chains from the same sample are listed, as sequenced in a study of T cells in Graves' hyperthyroidism and ophthalmopathy. The CDR3 regions of TCR beta were amplified from RNA transcripts. The TCR CDR3 first-round RT-PCR relied on the HTBI primer set. Via MiXCR, TCRdb re-called the multiplex PCR reads, giving one row per CDR3 protein. The sample has about 370,000 distinct CDR3 sequences; 13% to 15% are singletons. Sequencing used blood. Receptor source: a woman in her sixties or seventies with Graves' ophthalmopathy.

This clonotype was counted once. The chain links TRBV5-5 to TRBJ2-7; D remains ambiguous. V was shortened by 3 bases and J by 6 bases, with 13 bases between the two germline ends. CDR1 is SGHKS and CDR2 is YYEKEE in the germline V gene (reference sequence). The CDR3 has 13 amino acids. The CDR3 here is CASSSRWGSEQYF. The CDR3 DNA follows: TGTGCCAGCAGCTCCCGTTGGGGTTCCGAGCAGTACTTC.

This clonotype was counted a few times. The chain joins TRBV20-1 to TRBJ2-2; D is perhaps TRBD2 (6 bases). V lost 4 bases and J lost 0, with 18 bases in between. The CDR3 loop spans 17 amino acids. CDR1 is DFQATT and CDR2 is SNEGSKA in the germline V gene (reference sequence). CDR3 sequence reads: CSAKMLRDSANTGELFF. The CDR3 nucleotides are TGCAGTGCTAAAATGTTAAGGGACTCGGCGAACACCGGGGAGCTGTTTTTT.

V is TRBV29-1 and J is TRBJ2-7; 9 positions agree with TRBD1. CDR3 size: 15 residues. Trimming removed 7 bases from V and 3 bases from J; junction bases left unmatched: 13. Germline assignment: CDR1 SQVTM and CDR2 ANQGSEA. In DNA form, the CDR3 reads TGCAGCGCCGCGACACCGGGACAGGGTTTCTACGAGCAGTACTTC. Encoded protein: CSAATPGQGFYEQYF.

The J gene is TRBJ2-3, the V gene TRBV10-3, with TRBD2 identical over 10 bases. This CDR3 has 18 residues. The trim removed 10 bases at V and 4 bases at J, leaving 20 bases unmatched. The V gene's germline CDR1 is ENHRY and CDR2 SYGVKD. The CDR3 bases are TGTGCCACCGTGGGTAGCTCGGCTAGCGGGAGTAGGGCAGATACGCAGTATTTT. Translating gives CATVGSSASGSRADTQYF.

This clonotype was detected a few times. This chain links TRBV6-6 with TRBJ2-5, with D possibly matching TRBD2 (6 bases). V gave up 0 bases and J gave up 4 bases, with 18 bases separating them. Germline V CDR1 and CDR2: MNHNY, SVGAGI (reference sequence). CDR3 length equals 17 residues. The CDR3 protein is CASSYSKSGGAGETQYF. The CDR3 DNA follows: TGTGCCAGCAGTTACTCGAAGTCCGGGGGAGCGGGAGAGACCCAGTACTTC.

This clonotype turned up a few times. The V and J genes are TRBV9 and TRBJ2-6; D ambiguous. Germline lookup yields CDR1 SGDLS and CDR2 YYNGEE. The CDR3 runs 18 residues. Trimming removed 0 bases at V and 0 bases at J, with 13 bases between. CDR3 sequence (DNA): TGTGCCAGCAGCGTAGCTAGTGCTGGAACCTCTGGGGCCAACGTCCTGACTTTC. This codes for CASSVASAGTSGANVLTF.

This clonotype was counted between two and nine times. The V call is TRBV20-1, the J call TRBJ2-1; no definite D call. CDR3 length: 15 amino acids. The ends were cut back, 1 base at V and 8 bases at J, with 18 bases in the middle. The germline V gene has CDR1 DFQATT and CDR2 SNEGSKA (reference sequence). CDR3 in DNA: TGCAGTGCTAGAGCCCTTTTGCTAGAATTCGATGAGCAGTTCTTC. It is translated as CSARALLLEFDEQFF.

This clonotype was observed many times. The chain couples TRBV7-9 to TRBJ2-1, with D unclear. The CDR3 is made up of 14 amino acids. Per germline, CDR1 SEHNR and CDR2 FQNEAQ (reference sequence). V lost 2 bases to trimming and J lost 5 bases, with 10 bases between them. CDR3 DNA sequence: TGTGCCAGCAGCTTACTTTTTCGGAACAATGAGCAGTTCTTC. This codes for CASSLLFRNNEQFF.

This clonotype was seen repeatedly, ten times or more. The chain couples TRBV18 to TRBJ2-3, with a possible D match to TRBD1 (7 bases). Deletions cut 6 bases from V and 4 bases from J, with 20 bases between. This CDR3 is 16 amino acids long. CDR1 KGHSH and CDR2 LQKENI come from the germline V gene. The CDR3 nucleotides read TGTGCCAGCTCTTCGGGGGCAGGGGGTTCCGCAGATACGCAGTATTTT. It yields the protein CASSSGAGGSADTQYF.

This clonotype was counted a few times. CDR3 sequence (DNA): TGTGCCAGCAGCCAAGATCGAGCTAGCGAGATCTACGAGCAGTACTTC. Translating gives CASSQDRASEIYEQYF. This chain connects TRBV14 to TRBJ2-7; tentative D call: TRBD2 (6 bases). CDR1 is SGHDN, CDR2 FVKESK, per germline. Trimming took off 0 bases at V and 3 bases at J, with 15 bases between the two ends. The CDR3 contains 16 residues.

This clonotype has a count of ten or more. The chain links TRBV7-9 to TRBJ1-5, with D possibly TRBD1 on 5 matching bases. This CDR3 spans 15 amino acids. CDR1 is SEHNR, CDR2 FQNEAQ, per germline (reference sequence). V lost 3 bases and J 4 bases, leaving 13 bases between the germline ends. CDR3 sequence reads: CASSLGDPYNQPQHF. The CDR3 coding sequence is TGTGCCAGCAGCTTGGGGGACCCCTATAATCAGCCCCAGCATTTT.

The chain combines TRBV7-9 with TRBJ1-2; maybe TRBD1 (6 bases). This CDR3 comprises 15 residues. Trimming left V 5 bases short and J 3 bases short, with 16 bases between. Germline CDR1 SEHNR, CDR2 FQNEAQ (reference sequence). The DNA for the CDR3 is TGTGCCAGCAGCCCCAGCCCAAGGGGGGACTATGGCTACACCTTC. Translating gives CASSPSPRGDYGYTF.

This clonotype was seen at least ten times. The chain has TRBV28 and TRBJ2-5; 8 nucleotides agree with TRBD2. The V segment lost 6 bases and the J segment 5 bases; nucleotides outside the gene matches: 11. The CDR3 is 15 amino acids. Germline V gene data show CDR1 as MDHEN and CDR2 as SYDVKM. The CDR3 region has the DNA TGTGCCAGCAGCAACCCCGTGGTAGCGGGGGAGACCCAGTACTTC. It is translated as CASSNPVVAGETQYF.

This chain uses TRBV12-3 or TRBV12-4 with TRBJ2-2; TRBD1 aligns across 7 bases. The ends lost 5 bases at V and 4 bases at J; junction bases unmatched: 4. There are 14 residues in the CDR3. The CDR3 region is CASSTRDSTGELFF. As DNA, the CDR3 is TGTGCCAGCAGTACCCGGGACAGCACCGGGGAGCTGTTTTTT.

This clonotype has just a few counts. The rearrangement links TRBV7-2 to TRBJ2-1; tentative D call: TRBD2 (6 bases). The V gene lost 0 bases and the J gene lost 9 bases, with 12 bases spanning the gap. This CDR3 region has 14 residues. CDR1 and CDR2 (germline): SGHTA, FQGNSA. The CDR3 here is CASSLARGKGEQFF. The CDR3 region has the DNA TGTGCCAGCAGCTTAGCGCGGGGTAAAGGTGAGCAGTTCTTC.

This sequence joins TRBV27 and TRBJ1-2; TRBD1 is a possible D gene (5 bases). Germline CDR1 is MNHEY and CDR2 is SMNVEV (reference sequence). The CDR3 has 14 residues. The V gene lost 7 bases and the J gene lost 4 bases, with 16 bases spanning the gap. CDR3 in DNA: TGTGCCAGCAAAATTGGGACGGCGGCCTATGGCTACACCTTC. Its translation is CASKIGTAAYGYTF.

The sample holds many counts of this clonotype. J is TRBJ2-5 and V is TRBV5-1; 7 bases agree with TRBD2. The CDR3 has 14 amino acids. Germline CDR1 is SGHRS and CDR2 is YFSETQ. V gave up 1 base and J gave up 5 bases; unmatched junction bases: 5. The CDR3 region has the DNA TGCGCCAGCAGCTTGACTAGCGTTGGGGAGACCCAGTACTTC. The encoded protein is CASSLTSVGETQYF.

This clonotype was seen many times. The chain carries TRBV6-1 and TRBJ2-5, with D possibly TRBD2 on 5 matching bases. CDR1 and CDR2 (germline): MNHNS, SASEGT. Trimming stripped 6 bases from V and 1 base from J, with 15 bases between. The CDR3 has 15 amino acids. CDR3: CASRDSMGPQETQYF. For the CDR3, the DNA is TGTGCCAGCAGGGACTCAATGGGCCCCCAAGAGACCCAGTACTTC.

J is TRBJ2-1 and V is TRBV13; 7 nucleotides line up with TRBD2. This CDR3 spans 18 amino acids. V was pared by 2 bases and J by 0 bases, with 10 bases of the junction left unmatched. Per the germline V gene, CDR1 is PRHDT and CDR2 is FYEKMQ (reference sequence). The CDR3 protein is CASSLSAGEPSSYNEQFF. Here the CDR3 DNA reads TGTGCCAGCAGCTTAAGCGCGGGAGAACCGAGCTCCTACAATGAGCAGTTCTTC.